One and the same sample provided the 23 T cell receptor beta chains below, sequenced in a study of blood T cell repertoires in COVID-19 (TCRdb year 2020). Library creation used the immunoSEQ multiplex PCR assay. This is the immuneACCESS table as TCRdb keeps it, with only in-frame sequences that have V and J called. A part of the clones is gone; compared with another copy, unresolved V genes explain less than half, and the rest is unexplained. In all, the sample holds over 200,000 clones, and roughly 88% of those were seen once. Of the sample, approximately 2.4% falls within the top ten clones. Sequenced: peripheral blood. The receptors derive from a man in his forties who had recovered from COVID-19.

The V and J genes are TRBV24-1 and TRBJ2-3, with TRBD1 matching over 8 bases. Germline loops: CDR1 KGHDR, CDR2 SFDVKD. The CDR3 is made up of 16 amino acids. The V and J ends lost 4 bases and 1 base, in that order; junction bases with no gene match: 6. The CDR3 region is CATSEAPGQGTDTQYF. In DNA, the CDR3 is TGTGCCACCAGTGAAGCACCGGGACAGGGCACAGATACGCAGTATTTT.

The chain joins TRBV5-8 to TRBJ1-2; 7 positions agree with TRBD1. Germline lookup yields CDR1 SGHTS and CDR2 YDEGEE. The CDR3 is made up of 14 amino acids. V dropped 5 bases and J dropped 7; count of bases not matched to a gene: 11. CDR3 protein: CASRLYDRALGYTF. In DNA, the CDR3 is TGTGCCAGCAGATTATACGACAGGGCCCTTGGCTACACCTTC.

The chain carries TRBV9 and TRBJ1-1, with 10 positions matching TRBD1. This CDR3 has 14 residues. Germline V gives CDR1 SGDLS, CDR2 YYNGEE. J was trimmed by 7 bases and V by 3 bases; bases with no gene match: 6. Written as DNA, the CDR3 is TGTGCCAGCAGCGCACACGGGACAGGGGATGAAGCTTTCTTT. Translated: CASSAHGTGDEAFF.

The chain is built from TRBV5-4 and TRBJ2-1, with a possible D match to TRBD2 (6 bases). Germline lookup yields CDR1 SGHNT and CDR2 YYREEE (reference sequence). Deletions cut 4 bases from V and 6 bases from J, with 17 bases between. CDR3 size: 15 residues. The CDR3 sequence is CASSPNTLAINEQFF. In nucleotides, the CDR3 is TGTGCCAGCAGCCCGAATACTCTAGCGATCAATGAGCAGTTCTTC.

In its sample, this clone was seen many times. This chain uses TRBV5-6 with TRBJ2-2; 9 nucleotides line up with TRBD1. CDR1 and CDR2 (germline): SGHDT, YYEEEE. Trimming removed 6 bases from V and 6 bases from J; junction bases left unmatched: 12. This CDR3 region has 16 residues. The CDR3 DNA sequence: TGTGCCAGCACCCCGTACCGGGACAGGGATTCCGGGGAGCTGTTTTTT. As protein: CASTPYRDRDSGELFF.

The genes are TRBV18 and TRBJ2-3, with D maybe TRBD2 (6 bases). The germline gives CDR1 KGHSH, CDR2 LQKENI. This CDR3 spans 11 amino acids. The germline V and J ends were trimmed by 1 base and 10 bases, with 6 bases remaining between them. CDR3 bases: TGTGCCAGCTCACCACGCGGGGCGCAGTATTTT. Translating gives CASSPRGAQYF.

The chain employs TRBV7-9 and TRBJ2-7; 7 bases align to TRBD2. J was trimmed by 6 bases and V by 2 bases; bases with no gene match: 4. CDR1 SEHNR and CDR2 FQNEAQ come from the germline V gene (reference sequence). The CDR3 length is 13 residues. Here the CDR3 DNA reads TGTGCCAGCAGCTTAAGACTAGCTGGCGAGCAGTACTTC. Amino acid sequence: CASSLRLAGEQYF. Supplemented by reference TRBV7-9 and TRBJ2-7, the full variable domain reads DTGVSQNPRHKITKRGQNVTFRCDPISEHNRLYWYRQTLGQGPEFLTYFQNEAQLEKSRLLSDRFSAERPKGSFSTLEIQRTEQGDSAMYLCASSLRLAGEQYFGPGTRLTVT.

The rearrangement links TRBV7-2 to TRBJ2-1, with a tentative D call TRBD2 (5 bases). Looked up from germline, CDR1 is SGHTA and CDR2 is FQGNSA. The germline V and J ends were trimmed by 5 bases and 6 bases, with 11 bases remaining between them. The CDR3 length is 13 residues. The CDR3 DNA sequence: TGTGCCAGCAGCCCCGGGGTCGTCAATGAGCAGTTCTTC. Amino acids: CASSPGVVNEQFF.

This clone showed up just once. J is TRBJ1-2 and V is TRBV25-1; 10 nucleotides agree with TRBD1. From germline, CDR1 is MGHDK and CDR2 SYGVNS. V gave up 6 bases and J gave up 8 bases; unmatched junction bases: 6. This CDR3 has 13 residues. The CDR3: CASSRTGGGGYTF. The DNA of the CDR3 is TGTGCCAGCAGCCGGACAGGGGGGGGAGGCTACACCTTC.

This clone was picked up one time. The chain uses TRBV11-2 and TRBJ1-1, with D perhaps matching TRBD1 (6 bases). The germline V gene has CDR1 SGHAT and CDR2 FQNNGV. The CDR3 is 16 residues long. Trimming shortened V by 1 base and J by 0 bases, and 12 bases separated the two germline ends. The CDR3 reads CASSLAPGHLNTEAFF. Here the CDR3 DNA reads TGTGCCAGCAGCTTAGCCCCGGGACACCTGAACACTGAAGCTTTCTTT.

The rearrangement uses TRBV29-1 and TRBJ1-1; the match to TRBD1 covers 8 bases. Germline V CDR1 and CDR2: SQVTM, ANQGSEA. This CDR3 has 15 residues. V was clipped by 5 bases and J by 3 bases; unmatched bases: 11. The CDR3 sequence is CSVQLQGAEDTEAFF. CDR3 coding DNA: TGCAGCGTTCAACTGCAGGGGGCGGAGGACACTGAAGCTTTCTTT.

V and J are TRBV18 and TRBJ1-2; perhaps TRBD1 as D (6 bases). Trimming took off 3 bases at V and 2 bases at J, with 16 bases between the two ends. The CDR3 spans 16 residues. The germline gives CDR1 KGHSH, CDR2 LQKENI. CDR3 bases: TGTGCCAGCTCACCGGTTCGGCAGGGGCCAAACTATGGCTACACCTTC. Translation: CASSPVRQGPNYGYTF. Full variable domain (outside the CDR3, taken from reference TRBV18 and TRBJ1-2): NAGVMQNPRHLVRRRGQEARLRCSPMKGHSHVYWYRQLPEEGLKFMVYLQKENIIDESGMPKERFSAEFPKEGPSILRIQQVVRGDSAAYFCASSPVRQGPNYGYTFGSGTRLTVV.

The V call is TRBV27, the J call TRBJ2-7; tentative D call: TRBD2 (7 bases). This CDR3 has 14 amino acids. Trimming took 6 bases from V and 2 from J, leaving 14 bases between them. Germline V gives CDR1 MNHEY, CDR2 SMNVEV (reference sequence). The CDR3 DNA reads TGTGCCAGCAGCTTAACGGGGGGCGCCTACGAGCAGTACTTC. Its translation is CASSLTGGAYEQYF.

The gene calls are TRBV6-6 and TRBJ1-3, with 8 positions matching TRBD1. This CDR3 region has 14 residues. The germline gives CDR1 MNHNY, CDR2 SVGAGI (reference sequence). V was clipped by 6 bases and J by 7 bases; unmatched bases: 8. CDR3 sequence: CASRDRTGTNTIYF. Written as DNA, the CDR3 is TGTGCCAGCAGAGACCGGACAGGGACCAACACCATATATTTT.

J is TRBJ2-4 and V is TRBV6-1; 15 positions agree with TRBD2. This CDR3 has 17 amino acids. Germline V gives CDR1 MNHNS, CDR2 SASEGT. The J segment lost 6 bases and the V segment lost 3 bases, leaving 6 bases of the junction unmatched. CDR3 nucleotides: TGTGCCAGCAGTGATCTCAGGACTAGCGGGAGGGCAAACATTCAGTACTTC. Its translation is CASSDLRTSGRANIQYF.

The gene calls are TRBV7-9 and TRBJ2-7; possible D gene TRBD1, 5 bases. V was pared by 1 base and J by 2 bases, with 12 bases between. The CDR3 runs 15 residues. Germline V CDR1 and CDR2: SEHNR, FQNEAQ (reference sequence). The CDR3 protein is CASSLERQLAYEQYF. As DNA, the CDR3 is TGTGCCAGCAGCTTAGAAAGACAGCTAGCCTACGAGCAGTACTTC.

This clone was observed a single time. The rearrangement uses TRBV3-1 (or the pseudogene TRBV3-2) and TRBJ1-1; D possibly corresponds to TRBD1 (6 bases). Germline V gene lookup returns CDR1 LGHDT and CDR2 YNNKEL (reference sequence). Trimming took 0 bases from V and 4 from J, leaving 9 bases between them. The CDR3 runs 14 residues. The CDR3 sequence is CASSQEAGVTEAFF. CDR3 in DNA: TGTGCCAGCAGCCAAGAGGCAGGGGTCACTGAAGCTTTCTTT.

The CDR3 DNA reads TGTGCCAGCAGCTTAGCTGCGCGAAACACCATATATTTT. Translation gives CASSLAARNTIYF. The gene calls are TRBV11-2 and TRBJ1-3; D remains unclear. This CDR3 has 13 residues. Germline V lookup: CDR1 SGHAT, CDR2 FQNNGV. Trimming shortened V by 1 base and J by 5 bases, and 6 bases separated the two germline ends.

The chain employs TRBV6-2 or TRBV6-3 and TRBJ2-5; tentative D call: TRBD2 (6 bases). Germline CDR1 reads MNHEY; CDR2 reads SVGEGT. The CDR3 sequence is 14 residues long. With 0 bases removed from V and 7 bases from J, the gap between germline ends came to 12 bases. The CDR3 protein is CASSYSRLVGTQYF. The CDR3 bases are TGTGCCAGCAGTTACTCCAGACTAGTCGGGACCCAGTACTTC.

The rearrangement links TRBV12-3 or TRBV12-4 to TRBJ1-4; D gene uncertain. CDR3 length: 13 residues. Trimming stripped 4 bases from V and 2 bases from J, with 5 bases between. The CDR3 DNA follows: TGTGCCAGCAGTTCGGGTACTAATGAAAAACTGTTTTTT. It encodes CASSSGTNEKLFF.

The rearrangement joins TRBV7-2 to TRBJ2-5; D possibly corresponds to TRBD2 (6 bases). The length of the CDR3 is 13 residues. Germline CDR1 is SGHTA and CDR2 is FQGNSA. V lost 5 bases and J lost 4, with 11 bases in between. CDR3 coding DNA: TGTGCCAGCAGCCTCCGGGACTTAGAGACCCAGTACTTC. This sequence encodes CASSLRDLETQYF.

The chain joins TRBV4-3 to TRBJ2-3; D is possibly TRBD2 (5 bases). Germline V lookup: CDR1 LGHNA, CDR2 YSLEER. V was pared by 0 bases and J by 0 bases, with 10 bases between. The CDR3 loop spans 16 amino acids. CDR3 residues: CASSQDLAASTDTQYF. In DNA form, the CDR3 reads TGCGCCAGCAGCCAAGATCTAGCAGCTAGCACAGATACGCAGTATTTT.

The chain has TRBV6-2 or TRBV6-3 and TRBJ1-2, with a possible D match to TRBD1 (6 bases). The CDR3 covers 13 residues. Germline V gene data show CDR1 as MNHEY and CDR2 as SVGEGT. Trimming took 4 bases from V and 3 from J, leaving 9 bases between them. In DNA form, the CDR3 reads TGTGCCAGCAGTTTACAGGGTGACTATGGCTACACCTTC. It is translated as CASSLQGDYGYTF.